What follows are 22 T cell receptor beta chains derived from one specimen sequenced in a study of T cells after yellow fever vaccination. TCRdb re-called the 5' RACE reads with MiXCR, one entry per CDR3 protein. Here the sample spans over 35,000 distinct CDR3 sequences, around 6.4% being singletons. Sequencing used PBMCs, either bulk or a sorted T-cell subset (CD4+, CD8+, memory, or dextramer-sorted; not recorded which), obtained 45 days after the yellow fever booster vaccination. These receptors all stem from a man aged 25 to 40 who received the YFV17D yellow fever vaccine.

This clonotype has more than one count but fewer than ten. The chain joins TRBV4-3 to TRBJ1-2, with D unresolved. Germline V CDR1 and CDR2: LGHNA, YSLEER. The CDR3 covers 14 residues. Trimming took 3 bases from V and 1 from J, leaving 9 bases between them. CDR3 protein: CASSHVGFNYGYTF. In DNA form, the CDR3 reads TGCGCCAGCAGCCACGTGGGGTTTAACTATGGCTACACCTTC.

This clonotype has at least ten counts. The CDR3 spells CASSLGTINYGYTF. The DNA for the CDR3 is TGTGCCAGCAGCTTGGGGACTATTAACTATGGCTACACCTTC. The chain has TRBV5-5 and TRBJ1-2, with unresolved D. The CDR3 contains 14 residues. Germline CDR1 reads SGHKS; CDR2 reads YYEKEE (reference sequence). Trimming pared 0 bases from V and 1 base from J, leaving 7 bases between.

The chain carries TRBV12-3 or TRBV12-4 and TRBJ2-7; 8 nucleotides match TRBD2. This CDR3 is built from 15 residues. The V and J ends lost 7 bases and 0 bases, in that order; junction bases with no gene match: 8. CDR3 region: CASTHRAGVSYEQYF. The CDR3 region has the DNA TGTGCCAGCACCCACCGAGCGGGAGTCTCCTACGAGCAGTACTTC.

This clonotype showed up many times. This CDR3 is CATSDIQGNSYNEQFF. In DNA form, the CDR3 reads TGTGCCACCAGTGATATCCAGGGCAACTCCTACAATGAGCAGTTCTTC. The genes are TRBV24-1 and TRBJ2-1; tentative D call: TRBD1 (5 bases). Trimming took off 3 bases at V and 0 bases at J, with 11 bases between the two ends. There are 16 residues in the CDR3. Germline V gives CDR1 KGHDR, CDR2 SFDVKD.

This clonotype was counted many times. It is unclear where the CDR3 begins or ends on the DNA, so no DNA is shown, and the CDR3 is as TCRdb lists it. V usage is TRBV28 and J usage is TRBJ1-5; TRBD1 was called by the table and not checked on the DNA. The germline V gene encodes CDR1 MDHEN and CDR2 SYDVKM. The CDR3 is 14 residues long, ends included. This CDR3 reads CASSSGQGGQPQHF.

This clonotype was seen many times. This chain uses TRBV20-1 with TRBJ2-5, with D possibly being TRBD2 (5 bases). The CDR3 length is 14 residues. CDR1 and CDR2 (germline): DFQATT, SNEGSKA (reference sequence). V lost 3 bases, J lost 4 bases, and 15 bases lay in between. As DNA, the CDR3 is TGCAGTGCTAGGGCGGGCCCTGGGAGAGAGACCCAGTACTTC. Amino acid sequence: CSARAGPGRETQYF.

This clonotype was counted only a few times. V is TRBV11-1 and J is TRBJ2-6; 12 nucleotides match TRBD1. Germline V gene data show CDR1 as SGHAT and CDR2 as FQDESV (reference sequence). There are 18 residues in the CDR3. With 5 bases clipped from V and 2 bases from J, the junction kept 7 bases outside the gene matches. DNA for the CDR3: TGTGCCAGCAGCCCAATGGGGGACAGGGGGCCTGGGGCCAACGTCCTGACTTTC. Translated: CASSPMGDRGPGANVLTF.

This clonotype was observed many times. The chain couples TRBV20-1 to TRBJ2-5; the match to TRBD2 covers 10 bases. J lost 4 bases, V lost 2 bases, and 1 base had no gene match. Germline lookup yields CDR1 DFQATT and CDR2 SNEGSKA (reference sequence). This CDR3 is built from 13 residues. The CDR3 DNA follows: TGCAGTGCTAGAATAGCGGGAGGAGAGACCCAGTACTTC. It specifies CSARIAGGETQYF.

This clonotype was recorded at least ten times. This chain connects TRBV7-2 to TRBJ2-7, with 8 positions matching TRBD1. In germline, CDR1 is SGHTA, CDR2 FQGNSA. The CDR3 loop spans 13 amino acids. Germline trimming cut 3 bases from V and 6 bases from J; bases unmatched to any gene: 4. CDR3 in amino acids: CASSLDREFEQYF. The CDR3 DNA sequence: TGTGCCAGCAGCTTGGACAGGGAGTTCGAGCAGTACTTC.

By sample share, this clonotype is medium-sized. CDR3 loop: CASSARDDSSYEQYF. CDR3 DNA: TGCGCCAGCAGCGCCCGGGACGACAGCTCCTACGAGCAGTACTTC. The chain uses TRBV4-1 and TRBJ2-7; D is tentatively TRBD1 or TRBD2 (5 bases each). Between the trimmed V and J ends, which lost 5 bases and 0 bases, there was a span of 14 bases. In germline, CDR1 is MGHRA, CDR2 YSYEKL. This CDR3 has 15 residues.

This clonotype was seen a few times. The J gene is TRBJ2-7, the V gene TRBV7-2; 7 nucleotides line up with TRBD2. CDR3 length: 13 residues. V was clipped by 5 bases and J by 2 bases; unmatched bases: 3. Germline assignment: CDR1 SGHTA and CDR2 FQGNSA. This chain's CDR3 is CASSPLAPYEQYF. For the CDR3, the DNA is TGTGCCAGCAGCCCACTAGCGCCCTACGAGCAGTACTTC.

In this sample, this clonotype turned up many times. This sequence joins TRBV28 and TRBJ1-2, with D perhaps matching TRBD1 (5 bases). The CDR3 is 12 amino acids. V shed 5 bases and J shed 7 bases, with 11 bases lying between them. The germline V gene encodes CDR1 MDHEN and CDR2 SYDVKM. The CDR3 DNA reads TGTGCCAGCAGTCCCCAGGGTTTTGGCTACACCTTC. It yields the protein CASSPQGFGYTF.

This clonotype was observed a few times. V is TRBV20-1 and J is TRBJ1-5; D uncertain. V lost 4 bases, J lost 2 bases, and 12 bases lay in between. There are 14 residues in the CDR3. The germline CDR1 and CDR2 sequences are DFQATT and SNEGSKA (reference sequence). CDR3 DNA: TGCAGTGCTACCCGCGACGTTCGCAATCAGCCCCAGCATTTT. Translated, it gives CSATRDVRNQPQHF.

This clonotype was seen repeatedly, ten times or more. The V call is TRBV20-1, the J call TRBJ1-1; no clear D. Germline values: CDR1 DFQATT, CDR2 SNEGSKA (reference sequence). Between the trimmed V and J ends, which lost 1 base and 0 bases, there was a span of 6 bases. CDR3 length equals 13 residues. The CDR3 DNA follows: TGCAGTGCTAGAGGCGGCATGAACACTGAAGCTTTCTTT. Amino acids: CSARGGMNTEAFF.

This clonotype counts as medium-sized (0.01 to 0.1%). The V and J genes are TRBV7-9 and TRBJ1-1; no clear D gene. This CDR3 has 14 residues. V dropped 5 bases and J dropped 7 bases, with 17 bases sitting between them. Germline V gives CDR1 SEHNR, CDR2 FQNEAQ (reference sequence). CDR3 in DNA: TGTGCCAGCAGCACAAGATCCCAATCATTTGAAGCTTTCTTT. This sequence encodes CASSTRSQSFEAFF.

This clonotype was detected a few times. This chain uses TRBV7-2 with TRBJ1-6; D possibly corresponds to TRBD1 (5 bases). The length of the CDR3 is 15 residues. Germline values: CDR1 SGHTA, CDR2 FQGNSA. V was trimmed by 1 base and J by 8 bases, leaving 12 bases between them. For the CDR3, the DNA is TGTGCCAGCAGCTTAGTGGCAGGGTGGGATTCACCCCTCCACTTT. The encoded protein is CASSLVAGWDSPLHF.

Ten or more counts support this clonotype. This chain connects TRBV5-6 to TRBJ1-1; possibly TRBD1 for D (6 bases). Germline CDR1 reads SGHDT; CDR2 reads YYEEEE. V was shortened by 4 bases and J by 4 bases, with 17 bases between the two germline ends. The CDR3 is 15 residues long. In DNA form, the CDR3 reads TGTGCCAGCAGCGGGGGCGGGATCAGTGCCACTGAAGCTTTCTTT. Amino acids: CASSGGGISATEAFF.

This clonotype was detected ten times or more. CDR3 protein: CASREGNRLTEAFF. CDR3 coding DNA: TGTGCCAGCCGGGAGGGGAATCGGCTCACTGAAGCTTTCTTT. The chain joins TRBV7-2 to TRBJ1-1; D is possibly TRBD1 (5 bases). Germline CDR1 reads SGHTA; CDR2 reads FQGNSA. Trimming shortened V by 8 bases and J by 4 bases, and 17 bases separated the two germline ends. The CDR3 totals 14 residues.

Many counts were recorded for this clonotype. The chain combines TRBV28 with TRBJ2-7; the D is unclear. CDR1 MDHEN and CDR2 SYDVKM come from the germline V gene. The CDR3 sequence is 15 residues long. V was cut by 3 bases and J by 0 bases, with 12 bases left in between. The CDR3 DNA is TGTGCCAGCAGTTTTAGGCAGGCCTTCTCCTACGAGCAGTACTTC. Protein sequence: CASSFRQAFSYEQYF.

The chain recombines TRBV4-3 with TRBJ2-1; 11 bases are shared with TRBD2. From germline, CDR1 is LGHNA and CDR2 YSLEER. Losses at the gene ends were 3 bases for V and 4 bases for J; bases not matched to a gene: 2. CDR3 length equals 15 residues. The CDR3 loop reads CASSQGTSGYNEQFF. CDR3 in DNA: TGCGCCAGCAGCCAGGGGACTAGCGGTTACAATGAGCAGTTCTTC.

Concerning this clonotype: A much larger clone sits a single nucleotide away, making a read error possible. The CDR3 DNA reads TGTGCCAGCAGGACCACTCAAGAGACCCAGCACTTC. As protein: CASRTTQETQHF. The chain is built from TRBV6-2 or TRBV6-3 and TRBJ2-5; no clear D gene. In germline, CDR1 is MNHEY, CDR2 SVGEGT. The CDR3 sequence is 12 residues long.

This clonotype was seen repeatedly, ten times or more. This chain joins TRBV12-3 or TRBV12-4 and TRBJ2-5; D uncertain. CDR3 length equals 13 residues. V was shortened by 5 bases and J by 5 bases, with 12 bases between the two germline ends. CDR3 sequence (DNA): TGTGCCAGCAGTCTGACGACTGGGGAGACCCAGTACTTC. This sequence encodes CASSLTTGETQYF.